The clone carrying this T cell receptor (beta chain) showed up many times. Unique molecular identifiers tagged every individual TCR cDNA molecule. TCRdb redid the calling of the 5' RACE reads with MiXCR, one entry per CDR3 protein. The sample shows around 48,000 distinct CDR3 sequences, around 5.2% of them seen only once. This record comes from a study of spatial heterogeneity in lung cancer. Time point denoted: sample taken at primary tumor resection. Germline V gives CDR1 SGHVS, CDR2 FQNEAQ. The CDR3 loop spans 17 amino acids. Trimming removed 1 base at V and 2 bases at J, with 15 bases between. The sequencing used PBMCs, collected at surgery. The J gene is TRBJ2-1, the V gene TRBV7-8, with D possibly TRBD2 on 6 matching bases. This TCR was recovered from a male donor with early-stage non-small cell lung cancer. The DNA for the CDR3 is TGTGCCAGCAGCTTAGGGCGGGATAATCGGGCCTACAATGAGCAGTTCTTC. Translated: CASSLGRDNRAYNEQFF.